Listed below are T cell receptor beta chains from one sample, sequenced in a study of shared clonotypes between healthy human individuals. Libraries were prepared by immunoSEQ multiplex PCR; TCRdb keeps only in-frame clonotypes and omits some of them. This sample carries hundreds of thousands of clones, roughly 98% of them seen once, and the ten largest clones take less than 0.35%. The specimen sequenced was naive CD8+ T cells sorted from blood. These receptor sequences come from a man aged 25 to 45 in good health. Both conserved end residues are part of each CDR3. Each record gives: CDR3 length, clone size, V gene, J gene, D gene, CDR3 protein, CDR3 DNA. The D gene is left open where the match is weak. Clone size is not always given. Where it is, it says once, few, many or a class for expanded clones.

14	NA	TRBV27	TRBJ2-5	NA	CASSPNVGFRTQYF	TGTGCCAGCAGTCCGAACGTGGGTTTCAGGACCCAGTACTTC
15	NA	TRBV10-2	TRBJ2-2	NA	CASRPGRTNTGELFF	TGCGCCAGCAGACCGGGACGGACGAACACCGGGGAGCTGTTTTTT
17	NA	TRBV29-1	TRBJ2-2	TRBD2	CSVLGLADLGNTGELFF	TGCAGCGTTCTCGGACTAGCGGATCTGGGGAACACCGGGGAGCTGTTTTTT
15	NA	TRBV11-2	TRBJ2-7	TRBD1	CASSLGQGADYEQYF	TGTGCCAGCAGCTTGGGACAGGGGGCGGACTACGAGCAGTACTTC
16	NA	TRBV10-3	TRBJ1-5	TRBD1	CAISEEKTGGNQPQHF	TGTGCCATCAGTGAGGAGAAGACAGGGGGAAATCAGCCCCAGCATTTT
13	NA	TRBV7-9	TRBJ2-7	TRBD2	CASNFREDYEQYF	TGTGCCAGTAACTTCCGGGAGGACTACGAGCAGTACTTC
14	NA	TRBV18	TRBJ2-5	NA	CASSPPGGGETQYF	TGTGCCAGCTCACCACCTGGAGGAGGGGAGACCCAGTACTTC
13	NA	TRBV11-2	TRBJ2-7	NA	CASSTPLGYEQYF	TGTGCCAGCAGCACCCCTTTGGGCTACGAGCAGTACTTC
13	NA	TRBV6-1	TRBJ1-3	NA	CASRYDTGNTIYF	TGTGCCAGCCGGTATGATACGGGAAACACCATATATTTT
15	NA	TRBV19	TRBJ1-1	NA	CASSMWGFENTEAFF	TGTGCCAGTAGTATGTGGGGGTTTGAGAACACTGAAGCTTTCTTT
15	NA	TRBV29-1	TRBJ2-7	NA	CSVLARDKPSYEQYF	TGCAGCGTCCTTGCCCGGGACAAGCCTTCCTACGAGCAGTACTTC
14	NA	TRBV5-6	TRBJ2-1	NA	CASSWGAENNEQFF	TGTGCCAGCAGCTGGGGAGCAGAGAACAATGAGCAGTTCTTC
14	NA	TRBV27	TRBJ1-2	NA	CASSSTGLVYGYTF	TGTGCCAGCAGTTCTACAGGGTTGGTCTATGGCTACACCTTC
14	NA	TRBV5-6	TRBJ1-1	TRBD1	CASSSGTGVIRVFF	TGTGCCAGCAGCTCCGGGACAGGGGTAATAAGGGTTTTCTTT
15	NA	TRBV28	TRBJ2-1	TRBD1	CASSLRGQGECEQFF	TGTGCCAGCAGTTTAAGGGGACAGGGGGAGTGTGAGCAGTTCTTC
14	once	TRBV4-1	TRBJ2-7	NA	CASSQAAESYEQYF	TGCGCCAGCAGCCAAGCTGCTGAATCCTACGAGCAGTACTTC
13	NA	TRBV19	TRBJ2-7	NA	CASAAGQTYEQYF	TGTGCCAGCGCGGCGGGGCAAACCTACGAGCAGTACTTC
15	NA	TRBV5-4	TRBJ2-7	TRBD2	CASSLVAGASHEQYF	TGTGCCAGCAGCTTGGTGGCGGGAGCTTCCCACGAGCAGTACTTC
14	once	TRBV27	TRBJ1-5	NA	CASSFAGGNQPQHF	TGTGCCAGCAGTTTCGCGGGGGGCAATCAGCCCCAGCATTTT
15	NA	TRBV4-3	TRBJ2-7	TRBD2	CASSQGASGSYEQYF	TGCGCCAGCAGCCAAGGCGCTAGCGGGTCCTACGAGCAGTACTTC